This T cell receptor (beta chain) was found in a study of T cell repertoires in cytomegalovirus infection (dated by TCRdb to between 2019 and 2020). General notes on the study: Donor HLA type was relevant to the analysis, as public TCR beta signatures indicated carriage of CMV infection together with the matching HLA type.

CDR1 and CDR2, per the germline V gene (reference sequence), are LNHNV and YYDKDF. At the junction V is shortened by 5 bases and J by 4 bases; bases outside the gene matches: 8. The CDR3 has 15 amino acids, counting the end cysteine and phenylalanine. Only CDR3 DNA is held: 45 bases, read in frame from base 1. As for this clonotype: Its antigen has not been determined. The input lacks base qualities; no much larger clone sits a single base away.

TCRdb names Illumina HiSeq 1500 as the instrument used. TCRdb trimmed public reads at Q25 via fastp, called clones via MiXCR and kept in-frame beta chains. Entries that share a CDR3 protein sequence are merged under the most common genes and DNA. In this sample the table shows 150,000 to 160,000 distinct CDR3 sequences, 23% of which occur a single time. The ten most abundant clones make up around 9.9% of the sample. Broad study findings and their caveats: The ex vivo response was dominated by HLA-C-restricted CMV-specific TCR beta clonotypes, and the single most frequent clonotype in two of eight donors was supplied by these HLA-C-restricted clonotypes. In both this cohort and an independent cohort of 352 donors, the cumulative frequency of public TCR beta family members distinguished carriers of CMV infection plus the relevant HLA type.

The receptor was isolated from a human donor in good health (CMV status not recorded). Some clones in this sample may be carry-over from other donors' samples. The sequenced material came from PBMCs. The sequence is built from TRBV15 and TRBJ2-3; the central 8 bases match TRBD1. The encoded CDR3 is CATSSRTGLADTQYF. The nucleotides are TGTGCCACCAGCTCCCGGACAGGGCTAGCAGATACGCAGTATTTT.